This paragraph reports one T cell receptor beta chain. The data are from a study of early T cells in non-severe SARS-CoV-2 infection. The germline V and J ends were trimmed by 5 bases and 5 bases, with 13 bases remaining between them. Per germline, CDR1 SEHNR and CDR2 FQNEAQ (reference sequence). The CDR3 consists of 14 residues. TCRdb reanalysed the 5' RACE reads using MiXCR and keeps one entry per CDR3 protein. The sample consists of 60,000 or so distinct CDR3 sequences, about 15% of them appearing once. Sequences were derived from whole blood, sampled at baseline. The chain employs TRBV7-9 and TRBJ1-5; D is perhaps TRBD1 (6 bases). This sequence was found in an adult who was a healthcare worker with PCR-confirmed SARS-CoV-2 infection or an uninfected control (not recorded which). The CDR3 here is CASSTSEGDQPQHF. In nucleotides, the CDR3 is TGTGCCAGCAGCACCTCGGAGGGGGATCAGCCCCAGCATTTT.